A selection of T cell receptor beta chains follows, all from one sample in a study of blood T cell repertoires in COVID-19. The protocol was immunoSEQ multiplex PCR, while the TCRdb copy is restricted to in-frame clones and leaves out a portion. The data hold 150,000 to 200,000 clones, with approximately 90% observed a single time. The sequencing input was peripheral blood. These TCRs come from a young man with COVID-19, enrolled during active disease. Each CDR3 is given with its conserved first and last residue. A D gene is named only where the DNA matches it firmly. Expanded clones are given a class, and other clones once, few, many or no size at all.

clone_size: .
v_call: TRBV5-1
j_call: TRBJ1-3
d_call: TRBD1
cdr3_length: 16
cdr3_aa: CASSLGDRAGGNTIYF
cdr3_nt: TGCGCCAGCAGCTTGGGAGACAGGGCAGGAGGAAACACCATATATTTT

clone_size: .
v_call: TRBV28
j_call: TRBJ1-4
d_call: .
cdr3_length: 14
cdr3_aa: CASSLTGYNEKLFF
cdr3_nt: TGTGCCAGCAGTTTGACAGGTTATAATGAAAAACTGTTTTTT

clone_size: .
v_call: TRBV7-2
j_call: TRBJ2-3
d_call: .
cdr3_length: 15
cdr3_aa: CASSLRSGSTDTQYF
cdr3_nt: TGTGCCAGCAGCTTAAGGTCGGGTAGCACAGATACGCAGTATTTT

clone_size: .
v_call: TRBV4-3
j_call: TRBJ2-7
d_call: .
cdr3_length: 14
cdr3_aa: CASSPRGGAYEQYF
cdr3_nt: TGCGCCAGCAGCCCGAGGGGGGGGGCCTACGAGCAGTACTTC

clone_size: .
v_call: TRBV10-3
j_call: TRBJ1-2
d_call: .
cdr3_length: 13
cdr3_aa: CAISGGHPYGYTF
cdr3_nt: TGTGCCATCAGTGGGGGCCATCCCTATGGCTACACCTTC

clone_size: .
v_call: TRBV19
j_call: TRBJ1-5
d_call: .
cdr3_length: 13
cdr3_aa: CASSMGSNQPQHF
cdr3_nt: TGTGCCAGTAGTATGGGCAGCAATCAGCCCCAGCATTTT

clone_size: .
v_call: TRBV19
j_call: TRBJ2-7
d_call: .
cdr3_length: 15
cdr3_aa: CASSARGGYSYEQYF
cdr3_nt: TGTGCCAGTAGTGCCCGAGGGGGTTACTCCTACGAGCAGTACTTC

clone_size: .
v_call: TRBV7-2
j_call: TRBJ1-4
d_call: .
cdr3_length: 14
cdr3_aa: CASSLGRSNEKLFF
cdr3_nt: TGTGCCAGCAGCTTAGGACGGAGTAATGAAAAACTGTTTTTT

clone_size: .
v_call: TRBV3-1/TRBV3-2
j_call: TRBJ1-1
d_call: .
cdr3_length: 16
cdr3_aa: CASSVGGWRLGTEAFF
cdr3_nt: TGTGCCAGCAGCGTCGGTGGCTGGAGACTGGGCACTGAAGCTTTCTTT

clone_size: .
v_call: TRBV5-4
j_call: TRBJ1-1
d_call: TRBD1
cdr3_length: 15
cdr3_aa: CASSPYQTGGTEAFF
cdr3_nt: TGTGCCAGCAGCCCCTATCAGACAGGGGGCACTGAAGCTTTCTTT

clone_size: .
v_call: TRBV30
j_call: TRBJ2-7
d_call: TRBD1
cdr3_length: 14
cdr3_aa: CAWSVGTGGYEQYF
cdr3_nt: TGTGCCTGGAGTGTTGGGACAGGGGGCTACGAGCAGTACTTC

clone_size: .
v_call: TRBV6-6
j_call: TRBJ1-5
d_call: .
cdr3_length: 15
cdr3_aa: CASSYSATIGQPQHF
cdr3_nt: TGTGCCAGCAGTTACTCGGCCACCATTGGCCAGCCCCAGCATTTT

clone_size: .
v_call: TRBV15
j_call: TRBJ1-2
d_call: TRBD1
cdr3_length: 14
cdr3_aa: CATSSGTVLYGYTF
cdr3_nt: TGTGCCACCAGCAGCGGGACAGTCCTCTATGGCTACACCTTC

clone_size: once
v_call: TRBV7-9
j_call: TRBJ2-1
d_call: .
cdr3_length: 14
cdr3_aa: CASSLNQGIGEQFF
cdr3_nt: TGTGCCAGCAGCTTAAATCAGGGGATCGGTGAGCAGTTCTTC

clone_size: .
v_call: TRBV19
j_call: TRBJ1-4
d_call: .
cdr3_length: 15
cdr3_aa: CASSSRTVLGEKLFF
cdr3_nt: TGTGCCAGTAGTAGCCGGACAGTCTTGGGTGAAAAACTGTTTTTT

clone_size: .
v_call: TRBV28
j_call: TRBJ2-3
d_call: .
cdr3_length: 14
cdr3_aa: CASSWGRGVDTQYF
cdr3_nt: TGTGCCAGCAGTTGGGGCAGGGGTGTGGATACGCAGTATTTT

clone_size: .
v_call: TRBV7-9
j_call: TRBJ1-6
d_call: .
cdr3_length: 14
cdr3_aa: CASSSQGVDSPLHF
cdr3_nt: TGTGCCAGCAGCTCACAGGGTGTCGATTCACCCCTCCACTTT

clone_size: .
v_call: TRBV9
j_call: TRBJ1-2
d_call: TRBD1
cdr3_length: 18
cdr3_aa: CASSGHSQGQGADGGYTF
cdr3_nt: TGTGCCAGCAGCGGCCACTCTCAGGGACAGGGGGCGGATGGTGGCTACACCTTC

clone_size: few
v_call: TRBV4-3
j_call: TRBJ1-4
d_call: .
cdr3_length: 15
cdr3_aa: CASSQEGARNEKLFF
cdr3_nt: TGCGCCAGCAGCCAAGAGGGAGCCAGAAATGAAAAACTGTTTTTT

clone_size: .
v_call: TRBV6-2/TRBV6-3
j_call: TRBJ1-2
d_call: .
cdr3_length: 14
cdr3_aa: CASSEPLLLYGYTF
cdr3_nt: TGTGCCAGCAGTGAGCCCCTTCTGCTCTATGGCTACACCTTC